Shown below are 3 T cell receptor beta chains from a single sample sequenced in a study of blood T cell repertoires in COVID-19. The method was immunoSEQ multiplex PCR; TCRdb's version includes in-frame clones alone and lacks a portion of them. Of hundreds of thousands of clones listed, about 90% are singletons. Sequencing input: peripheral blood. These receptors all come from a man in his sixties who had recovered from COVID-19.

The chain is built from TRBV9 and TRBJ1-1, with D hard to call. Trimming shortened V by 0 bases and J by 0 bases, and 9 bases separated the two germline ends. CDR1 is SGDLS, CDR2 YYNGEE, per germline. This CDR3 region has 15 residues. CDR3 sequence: CASSVDGVMNTEAFF. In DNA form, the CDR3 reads TGTGCCAGCAGCGTAGACGGGGTTATGAACACTGAAGCTTTCTTT.

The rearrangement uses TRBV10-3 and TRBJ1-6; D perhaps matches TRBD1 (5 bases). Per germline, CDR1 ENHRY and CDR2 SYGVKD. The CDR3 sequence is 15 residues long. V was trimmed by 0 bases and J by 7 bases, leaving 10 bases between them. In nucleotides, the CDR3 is TGTGCCATCAGTGAGTCTGGCAGGGAAAATTCACCCCTCCACTTT. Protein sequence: CAISESGRENSPLHF.

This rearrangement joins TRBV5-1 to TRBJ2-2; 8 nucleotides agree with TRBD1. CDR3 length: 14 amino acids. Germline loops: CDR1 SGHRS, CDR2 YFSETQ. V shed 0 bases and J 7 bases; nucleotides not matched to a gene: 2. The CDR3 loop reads CASSLGTGLGELFF. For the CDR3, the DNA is TGCGCCAGCAGCTTGGGGACAGGGCTCGGGGAGCTGTTTTTT.